One and the same sample provided the 17 T cell receptor beta chains below, sequenced in a study of tissue T cells after allogeneic stem cell transplantation. Libraries were prepared by immunoSEQ multiplex PCR; TCRdb keeps only in-frame clonotypes and omits some of them. The sample contains nearly 4,000 clones, around half of which appear only once. Time point denoted: mouse harvest day 14 after allogeneic transplant. The graft held 10^6 splenic CD5+ T cells and 10^7 T-cell-depleted bone marrow cells. Sequencing was done on a sample of gut tissue. These receptors were taken from a female BALB/c mouse given C57BL/6 T cells with graft-versus-host disease after an allogeneic hematopoietic cell transplant.

This clone was detected a few times. Each gene name is a mouse one. The CDR3 protein is CAWSLIPQGYEQYF. CDR3 DNA, as far as it was read: TGTGCCTGGAGTCTCATTCCTCAGGGTTATGAACAGTAC. The rearrangement uses TRBV31 and TRBJ2-7; possibly TRBD1 for D (5 bases). The read is 1 residue too short to cover the CDR3 end, so that end is filled in from the germline J gene. CDR3 length: 14 residues. Germline CDR1 is GKSSPN and CDR2 is SITVG. Between the trimmed V and J ends, which lost 0 bases and 4 bases, there was a span of 13 bases.

Details on this clone: Genes here carry mouse names. The read is 1 residue too short to cover the CDR3 end, so that end is filled in from the germline J gene. The V gene is TRBV1, the J gene TRBJ1-4; D gene uncertain. V was trimmed by 3 bases and J by 0 bases, leaving 8 bases between them. CDR3 length: 15 amino acids. Germline CDR1 NSQYPW, CDR2 LRSPGD (reference sequence). This CDR3 is CTCSASTVSNERLFF. CDR3 DNA, as far as it was read: TGCACCTGCAGTGCGTCGACGGTTTCCAACGAAAGATTATTT.

The table lists this clone with a few counts. Gene names follow the mouse nomenclature. The CDR3 bases that were read are TGTGCCAGCAGTCGACAGCTTTCCAACGAAAGATTATTT. This codes for CASSRQLSNERLF. The entire CDR3 is CASSRQLSNERLFF. V gene TRBV26 combines with J gene TRBJ1-4, with D possibly TRBD1 on 5 matching bases. The CDR3 end falls 1 residue outside the read, so it is completed with the germline J gene. Germline CDR1 is KGHPV and CDR2 is FQNQEV (reference sequence). Trimming stripped 4 bases from V and 0 bases from J, with 6 bases between. The CDR3 is made up of 14 amino acids. Together with reference TRBV26 and TRBJ1-4, the CDR3 gives the full variable domain: NSKVIQTPRYLVKGQGQKAKMRCIPEKGHPVVFWYQQNKNNEFKFLINFQNQEVLQQIDMTEKRFSAECPSNSPCSLEIQSSEAGDSALYLCASSRQLSNERLFFGHGTKLSVL.

Comments on this clone: Each gene name is a mouse one. The read terminates 1 residue before the CDR3 end, so the remaining end is supplied by the germline J gene. The rearrangement uses TRBV19 and TRBJ2-7; D unresolved. This CDR3 region has 12 residues. Germline CDR1 FNHDT, CDR2 SITEND (reference sequence). Trimming took 3 bases from V and 4 from J, leaving 8 bases between them. This CDR3 is CASSNPGYEQYF. The CDR3 bases that were read are TGTGCCAGCAGTAATCCGGGATATGAACAGTAC.

As regards this clone: The gene symbols are mouse symbols. The sequenced CDR3 bases are TGTGCCAGCAGCCAAACAAATTCTGGAAATACGCTCTAT. This sequence encodes CASSQTNSGNTLY. The complete CDR3 sequence is CASSQTNSGNTLYF. The chain uses TRBV5 and TRBJ1-3; D not resolved. The read ends 1 residue early relative to the CDR3; the germline J gene fills the gap. Germline assignment: CDR1 LGHNA and CDR2 YNLKQL (reference sequence). The CDR3 sequence is 14 residues long. V lost 2 bases to trimming and J lost 0 bases, with 5 bases between them.

A note on this clone: Each gene name is a mouse one. The CDR3 is cut off 1 residue early in the read; its end comes from the germline J gene. This chain joins TRBV3 and TRBJ1-3; D unclear. V shed 3 bases and J shed 0 bases, with 9 bases lying between them. This CDR3 has 15 amino acids. Per the germline V gene, CDR1 is SNHLY and CDR2 is FYNGKV (reference sequence). CDR3 loop: CASSFLEGSGNTLYF. Incomplete CDR3 DNA: TGTGCCAGCAGCTTCCTCGAGGGTTCTGGAAATACGCTCTAT.

Comment on this clone: Gene names are the mouse ones. The CDR3 is cut off 1 residue early in the read; its end comes from the germline J gene. This chain joins TRBV23 and TRBJ1-1; TRBD1 reflects the table's D call only, with no check against the DNA. Germline assignment: CDR1 KGHTA and CDR2 FQNQQP. This CDR3 comprises 13 residues. The sequenced part of the CDR3 DNA is TGCTCCAGCAGGGACACTGCAAACACAGAAGTCTTC. This sequence encodes CSSRDTANTEVF. The full CDR3 protein is CSSRDTANTEVFF.

By sample share, this clone is large. Gene labels here are mouse ones. The missing CDR3 end, 1 residue past where the read stops, is filled in from the germline J gene. At the DNA level, this CDR3 is encoded by other sequences in the same sample as well. The genes are TRBV12-1 and TRBJ1-5; TRBD1 matches at 7 bases. Germline loops: CDR1 SGHSN, CDR2 HYEKVE. There are 14 residues in the CDR3. The V and J ends lost 2 bases and 1 base, in that order; junction bases with no gene match: 1. This CDR3 reads CASSPGQNNQAPLF. CDR3 DNA (partial): TGTGCCAGCTCTCCGGGACAGAACAACCAGGCTCCGCTT.

Sample share makes this clone medium-sized. Gene names are mouse gene names. The read gets to within 1 residue of the CDR3 end, and the germline J gene fills in the rest. The J gene is TRBJ2-7, the V gene TRBV26; tentatively, D is TRBD1 (6 bases). CDR3 length equals 12 residues. Trimming took 2 bases from V and 5 from J, leaving 7 bases between them. Germline V lookup: CDR1 KGHPV, CDR2 FQNQEV (reference sequence). The CDR3 loop reads CASSLHRDEQYF. The part of the CDR3 DNA that was read is TGTGCCAGCAGTCTGCACAGGGATGAACAGTAC.

There are a few counts of this clone. Mouse germline and gene names are used. The CDR3 end falls 1 residue outside the read, so it is completed with the germline J gene. The rearrangement joins TRBV3 to TRBJ2-1, with 8 bases identical to TRBD1. This CDR3 contains 14 residues. Germline CDR1 and CDR2: SNHLY and FYNGKV (reference sequence). J lost 5 bases, V lost 2 bases, and 2 bases had no gene match. CDR3 DNA, as far as it was read: TGTGCCAGCAGCTTAAACAGGGGGAATGCTGAGCAGTTC. Protein: CASSLNRGNAEQF. The full CDR3 sequence reads CASSLNRGNAEQFF.

By sample share, this clone is medium-sized. The gene names here belong to mouse. The read ends 1 residue shy of where the CDR3 ends; the end is completed using the germline J gene. This sequence joins TRBV26 and TRBJ2-7; 10 nucleotides align to TRBD1. The CDR3 totals 15 residues. Trimming removed 0 bases from V and 4 bases from J; junction bases left unmatched: 3. Per the germline V gene, CDR1 is KGHPV and CDR2 is FQNQEV (reference sequence). The sequenced CDR3 bases are TGTGCCAGCAGTCTGTCCGGGACAGGGGCTTATGAACAGTAC. Encoded protein: CASSLSGTGAYEQY. The complete CDR3 sequence is CASSLSGTGAYEQYF.

Remarks on this clone: The gene symbols are mouse symbols. Incomplete CDR3 DNA: TGTGCCAGCAGTCTGAGGACTGGGCAAGACACCCAGTAC. Its translation is CASSLRTGQDTQY. The CDR3 in its entirety is CASSLRTGQDTQYF. The chain links TRBV26 to TRBJ2-5; 8 positions agree with TRBD2. The read is 1 residue too short to cover the CDR3 end, so that end is filled in from the germline J gene. Germline assignment: CDR1 KGHPV and CDR2 FQNQEV (reference sequence). After removal of 2 bases from V and 3 bases from J, the junction contained 1 base not matched to a gene. The CDR3 covers 14 residues. The full variable domain, its missing parts supplied by reference TRBV26 and TRBJ2-5, is NSKVIQTPRYLVKGQGQKAKMRCIPEKGHPVVFWYQQNKNNEFKFLINFQNQEVLQQIDMTEKRFSAECPSNSPCSLEIQSSEAGDSALYLCASSLRTGQDTQYFGPGTRLLVL.

This clone was counted between two and nine times. Here the gene names and germline are mouse. The DNA ends 1 residue before the CDR3 does, and the rest of the CDR3 is filled in from the germline J gene. The chain joins TRBV26 to TRBJ1-1; no definite D call. Trimming took 3 bases from V and 1 from J, leaving 3 bases between them. This CDR3 is built from 12 residues. Per the germline V gene, CDR1 is KGHPV and CDR2 is FQNQEV (reference sequence). CDR3 DNA, as far as it was read: TGTGCCAGCAGTCTCCAAAACACAGAAGTCTTC. It codes for CASSLQNTEVF. In full, the CDR3 reads CASSLQNTEVFF.

With regard to this clone: Each gene name is a mouse one. Read coverage stops 1 residue before the CDR3 terminus; the germline J gene supplies the remainder. V gene TRBV3 combines with J gene TRBJ1-1; D is possibly TRBD1 (6 bases). V lost 3 bases and J 1 base, leaving 9 bases between the germline ends. The CDR3 has 14 residues. Germline V gene sequence: CDR1 SNHLY, CDR2 FYNGKV (reference sequence). CDR3 DNA, as far as it was read: TGTGCCAGCAGCTTTCCGGGACAAAACACAGAAGTCTTC. Residues: CASSFPGQNTEVF. The CDR3 reads in full as CASSFPGQNTEVFF.

A note on this clone: Mouse gene names and germline throughout. Read data end 1 residue before the CDR3 end; the end is taken from the germline J gene. The genes are TRBV16 and TRBJ1-1; no reliable D call. Germline CDR1 and CDR2: SGHSA and FRNQAP. CDR3 length: 11 amino acids. V was pared by 5 bases and J by 3 bases, with 4 bases between. The CDR3: CASSRDTEVFF. The DNA read from the CDR3 is TGTGCAAGCAGCCGGGACACAGAAGTCTTC.

The table lists this clone with a few counts. Germline and genes here are mouse. The read ends 1 residue shy of where the CDR3 ends; the end is completed using the germline J gene. The chain carries TRBV13-3 and TRBJ2-2, with 7 bases identical to TRBD1. Germline V gene sequence: CDR1 NNHDY, CDR2 SYVADS. The CDR3 spans 15 residues. With 4 bases clipped from V and 1 base from J, the junction kept 4 bases outside the gene matches. The CDR3 loop is CASSNRGLNTGQLYF. CDR3 DNA, as far as it was read: TGTGCCAGCAGTAACAGGGGCCTAAACACCGGGCAGCTCTAC.

In the case of this clone: Gene names refer to mouse genes. The sequence runs out 1 residue before the end of the CDR3; the remainder is reconstructed from the germline J gene. V is TRBV26 and J is TRBJ2-7, with 8 bases aligning to TRBD2. Unmatched junction bases numbered 1, after V lost 6 bases and J lost 0 bases. Germline V CDR1 and CDR2: KGHPV, FQNQEV (reference sequence). This CDR3 is built from 13 residues. The CDR3 sequence is CASRTGDSYEQYF. The covered CDR3 bases are TGTGCCAGCAGGACTGGGGACTCCTATGAACAGTAC.